In its sample, the clone carrying this T cell receptor beta chain was seen many times. Its cognate antigen is unknown. The CDR3 loop spans 15 amino acids. Germline V CDR1 and CDR2: SGHRS, YFSETQ. V trimming: 3 bases; J trimming: 7 bases; junction bases outside the gene matches: 11. Amplification of TCR beta CDR3 regions was performed using RNA transcripts as template. When the TCR CDR3 underwent first-round RT-PCR, the HTBI primer set was used. TCRdb re-analysed the multiplex PCR reads in MiXCR, keeping a single row per CDR3 protein. Altogether around 700,000 distinct CDR3 sequences are present, under 20% being singletons, with the ten largest covering approximately 15%. The data stem from a study of T cells in Graves' hyperthyroidism and ophthalmopathy. Study results and limitations: In simple terms, a model built on 13 V-J features told ophthalmopathy apart from stable hyperthyroidism.

Uncontrolled infection, other autoimmune disease, pregnancy and lactation each barred patients from inclusion. The study based diagnoses on clinical symptoms, serum thyroxine and TRAb, thyroid ultrasound and orbital computed tomography. Material for sequencing was blood. This sequence was found in a woman between 45 and 65 years old with Graves' hyperthyroidism that later progressed to Graves' ophthalmopathy. The chain combines TRBV5-1 with TRBJ2-3; 7 bases line up with TRBD1. As DNA, the CDR3 is TGCGCCAGCAGCTCCGGGACAGTGGACGTGAATACGCAGTATTTT. Its translation is CASSSGTVDVNTQYF.